Here is one TCR beta chain with its context. Its antigen is as yet unknown. Autologous stem cell transplantation was followed by relapse in every patient, and brentuximab vedotin exposure varied. The data were obtained in a study of PD-1 blockade in classical Hodgkin lymphoma. Across the study: Intravenous nivolumab at 3 mg/kg was given to patients every 2 weeks. Study-level points and caveats: Whoever responded completely had baseline diversity much like that seen in newly diagnosed patients. Diversity in CD4+ TCRs, unlike that measured in CD8+ TCRs, had risen significantly by C4D1.

The repertoire was sequenced with immunoSEQ multiplex PCR; TCRdb's copy has only in-frame clones and lacks some. The sample has over 80,000 clones; roughly 90% are singletons. Germline V gene lookup returns CDR1 WSHSY and CDR2 SAAADI. This CDR3 is built from 15 residues. The V end lost 8 bases, the J end lost 7 bases, and 21 bases lay between the germline ends. This sample comprised peripheral blood mononuclear cells (PBMCs), obtained at baseline. The sequence came from a human donor with classical Hodgkin lymphoma. The chain recombines TRBV10-2 with TRBJ2-1, with no clear D. CDR3 sequence (DNA): TGCGCCAGCCAAGACCAACCGAAAGTTGAGAATGAGCAGTTCTTC. Translated: CASQDQPKVENEQFF.